These 13 T cell receptor beta chains share one sample of origin, sequenced in a study of blood T cell repertoires in COVID-19. Profiled with immunoSEQ multiplex PCR; TCRdb holds only in-frame clones, not every one. This sample has around 63,000 clones, with about 73% found just once. The sample consisted of peripheral blood. The receptor source for this set is a woman between 50 and 59 years old with active or convalescent COVID-19.

The J gene is TRBJ2-7, the V gene TRBV5-1; 10 bases map to TRBD1. The CDR3 sequence is 15 residues long. The trim removed 5 bases at V and 5 bases at J, leaving 10 bases unmatched. CDR1 and CDR2 from the germline V gene are SGHRS and YFSETQ. CDR3 region: CASRRTGQGGNEQYF. The CDR3 DNA reads as TGCGCCAGCAGACGCACCGGACAGGGGGGTAACGAGCAGTACTTC.

V gene TRBV5-4 combines with J gene TRBJ2-6; D is uncertain. V lost 3 bases and J lost 0, with 10 bases in between. This CDR3 is built from 16 residues. CDR1 is SGHNT, CDR2 YYREEE, per germline (reference sequence). The CDR3 DNA reads TGTGCCAGCAGCTCGGTAGCCCTCTCTGGGGCCAACGTCCTGACTTTC. Translated: CASSSVALSGANVLTF.

The chain uses TRBV7-7 and TRBJ2-7; 9 bases agree with TRBD1. V gave up 5 bases and J gave up 9 bases; unmatched junction bases: 8. CDR3 length equals 13 residues. Germline lookup yields CDR1 SSHAT and CDR2 FNYEAQ (reference sequence). The CDR3 spells CASSPGQGDRQYF. As DNA, the CDR3 is TGTGCCAGCAGCCCGGGACAGGGAGACAGGCAGTACTTC. The variable domain in full, with the rest retrieved from reference TRBV7-7 and TRBJ2-7, is GAGVSQSPRYKVTKRGQDVTLRCDPISSHATLYWYQQALGQGPEFLTYFNYEAQPDKSGLPSDRFSAERPEGSISTLTIQRTEQRDSAMYRCASSPGQGDRQYFGPGTRLTVT.

V and J are TRBV29-1 and TRBJ2-1; D may be TRBD2 (7 bases). Trimming took 6 bases from V and 0 from J, leaving 18 bases between them. The CDR3 runs 16 residues. Germline CDR1 is SQVTM and CDR2 is ANQGSEA. The CDR3 DNA is TGCAGCGTCCGGGGGGCTAGCGGCGGCTCCTACAATGAGCAGTTCTTC. Residues: CSVRGASGGSYNEQFF.

The CDR3 protein is CASSKVTSGNYEQYF. The CDR3 DNA follows: TGTGCCAGCAGCAAAGTTACTAGCGGGAACTACGAGCAGTACTTC. V and J are TRBV21-1 and TRBJ2-7; the D call of TRBD2 is as the table states it, not checked on the DNA. TRBV21-1 is listed as a pseudogene. This CDR3 is built from 15 residues.

The rearrangement joins TRBV9 to TRBJ2-5; 13 positions agree with TRBD2. The J segment lost 5 bases and the V segment lost 4 bases, leaving 5 bases of the junction unmatched. CDR1 SGDLS and CDR2 YYNGEE come from the germline V gene. The CDR3 length is 15 residues. The CDR3 here is CASSLGTSGIETQYF. As DNA, the CDR3 is TGTGCCAGCAGCCTCGGGACTAGCGGGATCGAGACCCAGTACTTC.

This clone was seen only a few times. The V call is TRBV29-1, the J call TRBJ2-7; unclear D gene. The CDR3 loop spans 13 amino acids. From germline, CDR1 is SQVTM and CDR2 ANQGSEA. V lost 5 bases and J lost 5, with 16 bases in between. CDR3 region: CSVRAPAGDEQYF. CDR3 nucleotide sequence: TGCAGCGTTCGTGCACCGGCAGGTGACGAGCAGTACTTC.

The chain carries TRBV3-1 (or the pseudogene TRBV3-2) and TRBJ2-7; no firm D call. The CDR3 contains 14 residues. Germline values: CDR1 LGHDT, CDR2 YNNKEL (reference sequence). With 0 bases removed from V and 2 bases from J, the gap between germline ends came to 8 bases. The DNA of the CDR3 is TGTGCCAGCAGCCAAGATGCCACAACCTACGAGCAGTACTTC. Translating gives CASSQDATTYEQYF.

This chain links TRBV4-1 with TRBJ2-2; 8 nucleotides agree with TRBD2. Germline lookup yields CDR1 MGHRA and CDR2 YSYEKL. After removal of 2 bases from V and 5 bases from J, the junction contained 10 bases not matched to a gene. The CDR3 length is 17 residues. CDR3 sequence: CASSQPRGLGKTGELFF. As DNA, the CDR3 is TGCGCCAGCAGCCAACCCCGGGGACTAGGGAAGACCGGGGAGCTGTTTTTT.

The rearrangement joins TRBV5-1 to TRBJ2-1; 7 bases map to TRBD1. The ends lost 0 bases at V and 1 base at J; junction bases unmatched: 4. The CDR3 contains 16 residues. Per the germline V gene, CDR1 is SGHRS and CDR2 is YFSETQ. Here the CDR3 reads CASSLVPGQSYNEQFF. CDR3 coding DNA: TGCGCCAGCAGCTTGGTTCCGGGACAGTCCTACAATGAGCAGTTCTTC.

This chain joins TRBV19 and TRBJ1-5; 8 positions match TRBD1. The trim removed 11 bases at V and 4 bases at J, leaving 4 bases unmatched. This CDR3 is built from 12 residues. Germline CDR1 and CDR2: LNHDA and SQIVND (reference sequence). CDR3 sequence (DNA): TGTGCCGTCCGACAGGGGAATCAGCCCCAGCATTTT. It encodes CAVRQGNQPQHF.

The V gene is TRBV27, the J gene TRBJ2-7; possibly TRBD1 for D (6 bases). Per the germline V gene, CDR1 is MNHEY and CDR2 is SMNVEV (reference sequence). Trimming shortened V by 5 bases and J by 4 bases, and 18 bases separated the two germline ends. The CDR3 has 15 amino acids. CDR3 DNA: TGTGCCAGCAGTGATCAGGGGATCACCATATACGAGCAGTACTTC. Its protein product is CASSDQGITIYEQYF.

The chain uses TRBV28 and TRBJ2-1, with 7 bases fitting TRBD1. Germline CDR1 is MDHEN and CDR2 is SYDVKM. CDR3 length: 13 amino acids. The V gene end was trimmed by 6 bases and the J gene end by 7 bases; junction bases not matched to a gene: 6. The CDR3 region has the DNA TGTGCCAGCAGGGAGACAGGGATGAATGAGCAGTTCTTC. This sequence encodes CASRETGMNEQFF.